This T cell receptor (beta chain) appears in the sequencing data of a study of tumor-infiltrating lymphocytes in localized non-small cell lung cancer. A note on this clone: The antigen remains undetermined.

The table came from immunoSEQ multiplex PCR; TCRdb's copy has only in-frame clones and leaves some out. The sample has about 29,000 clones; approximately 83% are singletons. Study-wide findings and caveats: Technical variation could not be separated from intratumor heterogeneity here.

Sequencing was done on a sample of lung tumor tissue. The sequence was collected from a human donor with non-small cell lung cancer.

CDR3 protein: CASSLGAGQETQYF. The CDR3 DNA is TGTGCCAGCAGCTTAGGGGCCGGACAAGAGACCCAGTACTTC. The chain recombines TRBV11-2 with TRBJ2-5; D not resolved. The V gene lost 1 base and the J gene lost 2 bases, with 8 bases spanning the gap. Germline V gene lookup returns CDR1 SGHAT and CDR2 FQNNGV. This CDR3 is built from 14 residues.